The text below deals with one TCR beta chain. Original processing methods: By means of reference gene primer amplification, nucleated cell counts were estimated. TCRdb keeps only in-frame clones here, not all; method: immunoSEQ multiplex PCR. V and J calls and clone size are copied from that table; D and trimming were computed from the DNA. There are 88,000 or so clones in the sample; roughly 87% occur only once, and 3.5% to 4% lies in the top ten. The CDR3 runs 12 residues. V gave up 3 bases and J gave up 10 bases, with 12 bases separating them. The data were obtained in a study of blood T cell repertoires in COVID-19. Study overall: The origin of the acute and convalescent COVID-19 samples was the United States, Italy and Spain. From T cells, B-cell-depleted T cells, or PBMCs came the material, which was cDNA or gDNA.

Sequencing was done on a sample of peripheral blood. This receptor was identified in a man aged 55 to 69 with acute or convalescent COVID-19. This chain joins TRBV12-3 or TRBV12-4 and TRBJ1-1; no clear D. The CDR3 reads CASSFLREVAFF. CDR3 DNA sequence: TGTGCCAGCAGTTTTTTAAGGGAGGTAGCTTTCTTT.